Presented here are 9 T cell receptor beta chains from one specimen sequenced in a study of graft-versus-host responses after intestinal transplantation (dated by TCRdb to the early 2020s). The library relied on the immunoSEQ multiplex PCR assay. Here the immuneACCESS table is served through TCRdb, limited to in-frame sequences with V and J called. Missing clones are a known gap in these copies; in checked studies unresolved V genes cover under half, and the rest lacks a known reason. A total of roughly 100,000 clones appear in this sample, roughly nine tenths of them only once. Of the sample, around 0.96% falls within the top ten clones. Their cognate antigens are unknown. Reading the label with the study, this specimen's time point is: cells obtained before transplantation from donor or recipient. Here the sequenced sample was unstimulated CD4+ T cells sorted from spleen or lymph node cells, taken before intestinal transplant. The receptors were gathered from a human donor who received an intestinal transplant.

The rearrangement joins TRBV5-1 to TRBJ2-2; D is unresolved. Trimming cost V 5 bases and J 6 bases, with 11 bases left between them. The CDR3 extends over 13 amino acids. Germline CDR1 SGHRS, CDR2 YFSETQ. The chain's CDR3 is CASSPRVSGELFF. The CDR3 nucleotides are TGCGCCAGCAGTCCTCGGGTCTCCGGGGAGCTGTTTTTT.

There are a few counts of this clone. The chain couples TRBV9 to TRBJ2-5; 12 bases fit TRBD2. Looked up from germline, CDR1 is SGDLS and CDR2 is YYNGEE. Trimming removed 2 bases from V and 5 bases from J; junction bases left unmatched: 1. The CDR3 runs 14 residues. The CDR3 DNA sequence: TGTGCCAGCAGCGTGGGGACTAGCGGGGAGACCCAGTACTTC. Translated: CASSVGTSGETQYF.

The chain carries TRBV28 and TRBJ1-3; unclear D gene. Germline CDR1 MDHEN, CDR2 SYDVKM. The V end was cut by 4 bases, the J end by 8 bases, with 3 bases between. The CDR3 contains 10 residues. The CDR3 reads CASSSDTIYF. Here the CDR3 DNA reads TGTGCCAGCAGTTCTGACACCATATATTTT. Using reference TRBV28 and TRBJ1-3 for the parts outside the CDR3, the full variable domain is DVKVTQSSRYLVKRTGEKVFLECVQDMDHENMFWYRQDPGLGLRLIYFSYDVKMKEKGDIPEGYSVSREKKERFSLILESASTNQTSMYLCASSSDTIYFGEGSWLTVV.

J is TRBJ1-1 and V is TRBV29-1; D is ambiguous. The length of the CDR3 is 13 residues. CDR1 is SQVTM, CDR2 ANQGSEA, per germline. The germline V and J ends were trimmed by 6 bases and 8 bases, with 19 bases remaining between them. The CDR3 spells CSVGVVDGLEAFF. The CDR3 region has the DNA TGCAGCGTGGGTGTGGTGGACGGGCTAGAAGCTTTCTTT.

The chain links TRBV21-1 to TRBJ2-3; the DNA was not compared with TRBD1, the D call given in the table. TRBV21-1 is shown as a pseudogene. The CDR3 extends over 16 amino acids. The CDR3 region has the DNA TGTGCCAGCAGCAAAGAACGGACAGGGAGCACAGATACGCAGTATTTT. Translating it yields CASSKERTGSTDTQYF.

As to this clone: Other DNA sequences from this sample encode an identical CDR3 as well. This rearrangement joins TRBV14 to TRBJ2-3; a weak D match, TRBD2 (7 bases). Looked up from germline, CDR1 is SGHDN and CDR2 is FVKESK. Trimming took off 3 bases at V and 6 bases at J, with 16 bases between the two ends. CDR3 length: 15 residues. DNA of the CDR3: TGTGCCAGCAGCCAGGGAGGGGGGACGTGGGATACGCAGTATTTT. This gives the protein CASSQGGGTWDTQYF.

Judged by abundance, this clone is medium-sized (0.01 to 0.1%). V usage is TRBV29-1 and J usage is TRBJ1-4, with TRBD1 identical over 9 bases. Germline V gene lookup returns CDR1 SQVTM and CDR2 ANQGSEA. The V and J ends lost 7 bases and 8 bases, in that order; junction bases with no gene match: 8. The CDR3 spans 13 residues. CDR3 loop: CSATGTGKEKLFF. In DNA, the CDR3 is TGCAGCGCGACCGGGACAGGGAAGGAAAAACTGTTTTTT.

The rearrangement uses TRBV7-2 and TRBJ2-5, with 7 bases that match TRBD2. The assigned J gene may be wrong: the sequence end matches TRBJ2-7 better. The CDR3 is made up of 16 amino acids. Germline V gene lookup returns CDR1 SGHTA and CDR2 FQGNSA. As DNA, the CDR3 is TGTGCCAGCAGCTTACTAGGCCGGGACTACTCCTACGAGCAGTACTTC. Translating it yields CASSLLGRDYSYEQYF.

The V gene is TRBV5-6, the J gene TRBJ2-6; TRBD1 is a possible D gene (5 bases). Germline-derived CDR1 and CDR2 are SGHDT and YYEEEE. This CDR3 is built from 17 residues. Trimming left V 4 bases short and J 5 bases short, with 19 bases between. This CDR3 is CASSTSVDSFRANVLTF. DNA for the CDR3: TGTGCCAGCAGCACGAGCGTAGACAGTTTTCGGGCCAACGTCCTGACTTTC.